The entry below gives a single T cell receptor beta chain sequence along with its context. Antigen unknown. The data were obtained in a study of CD4 T cells in relation to SARS-CoV-2 and coronaviruses. About the study: The HLA restriction of the shared crossreactive spike epitopes was mapped.

The unexposed donors gave CD4+ T cells in about 2011-2019, prior to COVID-19. Whole-study findings and limits: SARS-CoV-2-driven expansion was significantly weaker in crossreactive than monoreactive clones.

The V gene end was trimmed by 3 bases and the J gene end by 0 bases; junction bases not matched to a gene: 5. Germline loops: CDR1 SGHKS, CDR2 YYEKEE (reference sequence). The CDR3 has 15 amino acids. Clones were sequenced by immunoSEQ multiplex PCR, and TCRdb holds only the in-frame ones, with some missing. The sample comprises roughly 68,000 clones, approximately 95% of which are singletons, and under 0.25% rests with the top ten. This chain links TRBV5-5 with TRBJ1-2, with 7 bases identical to TRBD1. This clonotype was sampled from a human donor in good health. Sequencing was carried out using naive CD4+ T cells from PBMCs. Subset here: naive CD4+ T cells isolated by negative enrichment. The CDR3 DNA reads TGTGCCAGCAGCTCGGGACAGCTAACTAACTATGGCTACACCTTC. Its protein is CASSSGQLTNYGYTF. Using reference TRBV5-5 and TRBJ1-2 for the parts outside the CDR3, the full variable domain is DAGVTQSPTHLIKTRGQQVTLRCSPISGHKSVSWYQQVLGQGPQFIFQYYEKEERGRGNFPDRFSARQFPNYSSELNVNALLLGDSALYLCASSSGQLTNYGYTFGSGTRLTVV.